A selection of T cell receptor beta chains follows, all from one sample in a study of T-cell reconstitution after alpha-beta-depleted transplantation in children. TCRdb redid the calling of the PCR reads with MiXCR, one entry per CDR3 protein. The repertoire includes 300,000 to 400,000 distinct CDR3 sequences, roughly 21% of them detected once, and approximately 9.9% sits in the top ten. The sequencing here drew on PBMCs, mostly from graft donor cells, taken 180 days after TCRalphabeta/CD19-depleted stem cell transplant. These receptors were taken from a male patient between 10 and 17 years old who had a stem cell transplant for acute lymphoblastic leukemia, so the T cells may come from the graft donor. Both conserved end residues are part of each CDR3. The D gene is left open where the match is weak. The listing skips clone size in some rows; elsewhere it reads once, few, many or a size class.

V gene	D gene	clone size	J gene	CDR3 DNA	CDR3 protein
TRBV3-1	-	few	TRBJ2-1	TGTGCCAGCTGTTGGGCCAACAATGAGCAGTTCTTC	CASCWANNEQFF
TRBV18	-	-	TRBJ1-2	TGTGCCAGCTCACCAGTGACACTAAAGGGAGGCTACACCTTC	CASSPVTLKGGYTF
TRBV5-1	TRBD1	many	TRBJ2-1	TGCGCCAGCAGCTTGTATTCCCTGGGACAGTTACCGCCCTACAATGAGCAGTTCTTC	CASSLYSLGQLPPYNEQFF
TRBV4-1	-	few	TRBJ2-2	TGCGCCAGCAGCCAAGAGGGGACACTGCACACCGGGGAGCTGTTTTTT	CASSQEGTLHTGELFF
TRBV21-1	-	-	TRBJ2-1	TGTGCCAGCAGCGGAGGAAGCGGGAGGGCCTACAATGAGCAGTTCTTC	CASSGGSGRAYNEQFF
TRBV5-1	-	-	TRBJ2-6	TGCGCCAGCAGCTTGGAGGTGTTTGCGGGTGGGGCCAACGTCCTGACTTTC	CASSLEVFAGGANVLTF
TRBV10-3	TRBD2	-	TRBJ2-3	TGTGCCATCAATAGCGGGAGTGGTGGTAACACGCAGTATTTT	CAINSGSGGNTQYF
TRBV20-1	TRBD1	few	TRBJ1-2	TGCAGTGCTAGAAATCGGGACAGGGGGCCGCTCACCTTC	CSARNRDRGPLTF
TRBV12-5	-	-	TRBJ2-5	TGTGCTAGTGGTTTGGTATTGGGGGAGTACCAAGAGACCCAGTACTTC	CASGLVLGEYQETQYF
TRBV6-2/TRBV6-3	-	-	TRBJ2-7	TGTGCCAGCCTCGACCTTAGGACGCCCAGGACCTACGAGCAGTACTTC	CASLDLRTPRTYEQYF
TRBV10-3	-	-	TRBJ2-7	TGTGCCATCAGTGATCGGGCCTCCTACGAGCACTACTTC	CAISDRASYEHYF